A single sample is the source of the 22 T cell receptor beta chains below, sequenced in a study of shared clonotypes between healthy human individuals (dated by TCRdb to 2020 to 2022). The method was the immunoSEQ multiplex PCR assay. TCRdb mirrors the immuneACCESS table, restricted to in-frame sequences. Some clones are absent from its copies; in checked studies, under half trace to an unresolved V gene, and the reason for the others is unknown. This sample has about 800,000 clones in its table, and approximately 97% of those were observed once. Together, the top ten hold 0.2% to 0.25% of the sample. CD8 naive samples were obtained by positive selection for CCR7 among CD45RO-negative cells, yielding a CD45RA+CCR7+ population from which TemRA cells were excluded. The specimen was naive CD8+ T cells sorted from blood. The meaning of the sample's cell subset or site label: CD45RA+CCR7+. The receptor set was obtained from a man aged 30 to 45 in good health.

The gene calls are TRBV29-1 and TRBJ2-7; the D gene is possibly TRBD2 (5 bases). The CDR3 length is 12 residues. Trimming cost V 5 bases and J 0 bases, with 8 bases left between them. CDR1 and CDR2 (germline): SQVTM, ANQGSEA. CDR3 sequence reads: CSVWTDSYEQYF. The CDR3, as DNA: TGCAGCGTTTGGACTGACTCCTACGAGCAGTACTTC.

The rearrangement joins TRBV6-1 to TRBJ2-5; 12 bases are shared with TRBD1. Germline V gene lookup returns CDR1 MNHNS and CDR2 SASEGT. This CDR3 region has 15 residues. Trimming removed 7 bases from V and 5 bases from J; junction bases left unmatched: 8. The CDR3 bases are TGTGCCAGCAAGTCGGGGACAGGGGGCTTCGAGACCCAGTACTTC. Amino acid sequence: CASKSGTGGFETQYF.

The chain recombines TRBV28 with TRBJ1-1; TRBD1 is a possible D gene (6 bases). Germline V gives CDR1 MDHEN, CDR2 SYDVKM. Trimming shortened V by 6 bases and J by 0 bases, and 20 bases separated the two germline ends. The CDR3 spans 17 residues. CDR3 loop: CASSSTSRTEMNTEAFF. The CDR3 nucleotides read TGTGCCAGCAGCTCAACCTCTAGGACAGAAATGAACACTGAAGCTTTCTTT. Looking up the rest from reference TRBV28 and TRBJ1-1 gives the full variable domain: DVKVTQSSRYLVKRTGEKVFLECVQDMDHENMFWYRQDPGLGLRLIYFSYDVKMKEKGDIPEGYSVSREKKERFSLILESASTNQTSMYLCASSSTSRTEMNTEAFFGQGTRLTVV.

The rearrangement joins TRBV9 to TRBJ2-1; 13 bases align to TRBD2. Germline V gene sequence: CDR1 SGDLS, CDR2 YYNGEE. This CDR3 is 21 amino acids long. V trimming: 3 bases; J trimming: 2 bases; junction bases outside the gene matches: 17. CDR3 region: CASSAPSIGTSGMLAYNEQFF. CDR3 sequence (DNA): TGTGCCAGCAGCGCACCCTCTATCGGGACTAGCGGGATGTTGGCCTACAATGAGCAGTTCTTC.

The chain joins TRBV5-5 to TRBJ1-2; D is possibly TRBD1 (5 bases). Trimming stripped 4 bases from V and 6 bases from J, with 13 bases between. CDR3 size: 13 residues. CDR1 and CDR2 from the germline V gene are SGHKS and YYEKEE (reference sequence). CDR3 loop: CASSEGLPHGYTF. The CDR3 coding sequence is TGTGCCAGCAGCGAGGGGCTCCCCCATGGCTACACCTTC.

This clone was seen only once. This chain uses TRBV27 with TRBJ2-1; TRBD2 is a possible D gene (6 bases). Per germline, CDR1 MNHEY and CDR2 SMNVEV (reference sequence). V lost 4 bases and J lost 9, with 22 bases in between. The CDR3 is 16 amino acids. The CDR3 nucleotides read TGTGCCAGCAGTTCCCCGTTGGAGCGGGTATTGCGTGAGCAGTTCTTC. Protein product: CASSSPLERVLREQFF.

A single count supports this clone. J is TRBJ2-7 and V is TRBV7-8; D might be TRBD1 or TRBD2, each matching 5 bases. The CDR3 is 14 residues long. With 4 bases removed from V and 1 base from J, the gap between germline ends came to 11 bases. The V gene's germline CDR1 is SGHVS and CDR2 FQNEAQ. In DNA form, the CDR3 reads TGTGCCAGCAGCTCCGGGACGGTGTCCTACGAGCAGTACTTC. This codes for CASSSGTVSYEQYF.

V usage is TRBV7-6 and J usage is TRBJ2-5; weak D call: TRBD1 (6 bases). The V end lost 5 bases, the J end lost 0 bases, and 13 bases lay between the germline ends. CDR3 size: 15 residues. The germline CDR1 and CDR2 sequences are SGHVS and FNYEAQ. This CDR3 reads CASSPVTGYQETQYF. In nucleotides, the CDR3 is TGTGCCAGCAGCCCGGTGACAGGTTACCAAGAGACCCAGTACTTC. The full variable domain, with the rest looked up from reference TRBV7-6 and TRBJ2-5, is GAGVSQSPRYKVTKRGQDVALRCDPISGHVSLYWYRQALGQGPEFLTYFNYEAQQDKSGLPNDRFSAERPEGSISTLTIQRTEQRDSAMYRCASSPVTGYQETQYFGPGTRLLVL.

CDR3 amino acids: CASEGGRYGQYF. CDR3 nucleotides: TGTGCCAGCGAGGGGGGGAGATATGGGCAGTACTTC. The rearrangement uses TRBV7-2 and TRBJ2-7, with D perhaps matching TRBD2 (7 bases). The CDR3 loop spans 12 amino acids. Trimming removed 8 bases at V and 9 bases at J, with 17 bases between. The V gene's germline CDR1 is SGHTA and CDR2 FQGNSA. Combining the CDR3 with reference TRBV7-2 and TRBJ2-7 gives the whole variable domain GAGVSQSPSNKVTEKGKDVELRCDPISGHTALYWYRQSLGQGLEFLIYFQGNSAPDKSGLPSDRFSAERTGGSVSTLTIQRTQQEDSAVYLCASEGGRYGQYFGPGTRLTVT.

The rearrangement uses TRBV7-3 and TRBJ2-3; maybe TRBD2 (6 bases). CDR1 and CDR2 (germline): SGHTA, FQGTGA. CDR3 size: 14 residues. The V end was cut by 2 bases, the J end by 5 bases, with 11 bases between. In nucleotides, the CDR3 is TGTGCCAGCAGCTTAGATGGGGGGATAGATACGCAGTATTTT. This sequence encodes CASSLDGGIDTQYF.

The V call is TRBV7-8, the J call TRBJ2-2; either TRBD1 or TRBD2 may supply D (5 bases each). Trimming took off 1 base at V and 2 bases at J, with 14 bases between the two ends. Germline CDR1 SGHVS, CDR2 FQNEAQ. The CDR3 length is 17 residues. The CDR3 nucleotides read TGTGCCAGCAGCTTAGGGCGCGGTGGGGGAAACACCGGGGAGCTGTTTTTT. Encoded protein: CASSLGRGGGNTGELFF.

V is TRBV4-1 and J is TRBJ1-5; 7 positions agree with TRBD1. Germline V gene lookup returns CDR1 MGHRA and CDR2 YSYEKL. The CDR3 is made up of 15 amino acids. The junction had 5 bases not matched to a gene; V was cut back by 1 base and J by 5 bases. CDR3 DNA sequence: TGCGCCAGCAGCCAAGGGACAGGCATCGATCAGCCCCAGCATTTT. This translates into CASSQGTGIDQPQHF.

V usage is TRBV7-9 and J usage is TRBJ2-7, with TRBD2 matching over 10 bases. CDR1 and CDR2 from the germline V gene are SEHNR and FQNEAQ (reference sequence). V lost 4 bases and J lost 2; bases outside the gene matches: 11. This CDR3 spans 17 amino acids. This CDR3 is CASSSATSGITTYEQYF. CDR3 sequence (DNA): TGTGCCAGCAGCTCGGCTACTAGCGGGATAACTACCTACGAGCAGTACTTC.

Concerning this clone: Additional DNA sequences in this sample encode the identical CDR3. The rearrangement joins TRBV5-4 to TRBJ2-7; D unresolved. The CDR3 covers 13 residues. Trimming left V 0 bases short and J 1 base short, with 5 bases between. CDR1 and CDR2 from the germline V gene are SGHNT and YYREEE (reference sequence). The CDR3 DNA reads TGTGCCAGCAGCTTGGCCGGGTCCTACGAGCAGTACTTC. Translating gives CASSLAGSYEQYF.

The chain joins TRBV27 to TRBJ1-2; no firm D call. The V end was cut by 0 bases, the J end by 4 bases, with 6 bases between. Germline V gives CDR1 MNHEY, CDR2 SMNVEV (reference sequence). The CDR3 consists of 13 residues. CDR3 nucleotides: TGTGCCAGCAGTTTATCGGGGATCTATGGCTACACCTTC. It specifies CASSLSGIYGYTF.

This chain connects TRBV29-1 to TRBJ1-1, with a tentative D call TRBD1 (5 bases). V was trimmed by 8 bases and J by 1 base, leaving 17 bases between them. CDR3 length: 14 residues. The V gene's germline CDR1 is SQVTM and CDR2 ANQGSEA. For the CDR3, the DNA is TGCAGCTGCCTGCGGGTGACAGAGAACACTGAAGCTTTCTTT. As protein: CSCLRVTENTEAFF.

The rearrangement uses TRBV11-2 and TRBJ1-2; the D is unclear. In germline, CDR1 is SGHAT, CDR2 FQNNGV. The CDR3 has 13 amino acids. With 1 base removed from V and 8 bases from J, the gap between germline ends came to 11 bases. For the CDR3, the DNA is TGTGCCAGCAGCTTAGTGGTGGCTCGGGGCTACACCTTC. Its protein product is CASSLVVARGYTF.

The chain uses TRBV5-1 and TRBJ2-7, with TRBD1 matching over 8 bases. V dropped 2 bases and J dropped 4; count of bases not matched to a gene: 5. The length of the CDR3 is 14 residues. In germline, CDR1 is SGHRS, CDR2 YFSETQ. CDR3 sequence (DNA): TGCGCCAGCAGCTTCAGGACAGGGATATACGAGCAGTACTTC. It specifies CASSFRTGIYEQYF.

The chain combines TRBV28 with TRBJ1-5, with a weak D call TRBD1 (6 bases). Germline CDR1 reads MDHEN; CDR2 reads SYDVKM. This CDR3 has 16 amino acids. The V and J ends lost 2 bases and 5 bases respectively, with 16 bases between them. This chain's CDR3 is CASSLGPGGRDQPQHF. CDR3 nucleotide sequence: TGTGCCAGCAGTTTAGGTCCCGGGGGGCGCGATCAGCCCCAGCATTTT.

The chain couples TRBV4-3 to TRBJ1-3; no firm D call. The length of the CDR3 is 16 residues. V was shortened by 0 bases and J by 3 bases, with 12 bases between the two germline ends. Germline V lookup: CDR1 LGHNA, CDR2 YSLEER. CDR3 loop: CASSQDSGRYGNTIYF. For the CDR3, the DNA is TGCGCCAGCAGCCAAGATTCGGGCCGTTATGGAAACACCATATATTTT.

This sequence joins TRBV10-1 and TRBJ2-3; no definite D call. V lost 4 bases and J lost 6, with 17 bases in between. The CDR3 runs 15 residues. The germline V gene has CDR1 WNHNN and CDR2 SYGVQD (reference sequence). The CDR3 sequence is CASSGGQLLSDTQYF. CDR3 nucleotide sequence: TGCGCCAGCAGTGGCGGCCAACTCCTATCGGATACGCAGTATTTT.

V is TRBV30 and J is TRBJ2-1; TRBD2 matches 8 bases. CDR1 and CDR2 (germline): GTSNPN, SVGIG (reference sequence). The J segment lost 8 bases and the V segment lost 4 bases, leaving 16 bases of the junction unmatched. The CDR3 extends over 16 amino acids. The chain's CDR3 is CAWKSGPGLVPHEQFF. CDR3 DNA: TGTGCCTGGAAGAGTGGGCCGGGACTAGTTCCGCATGAGCAGTTCTTC.